This T cell receptor beta chain is drawn from a study of blood T cell repertoires in COVID-19 (dated by TCRdb to 2020 to 2021). About the full investigation: Samples covering the acute and convalescent phases of COVID-19 were provided by collaborators in the United States, Italy and Spain. Where available, HLA class I and class II types were taken from metadata supplied by the sample provider and were not determined by assay-based typing. The samples were drawn from two sources: the first 160 participants of the ongoing ImmuneRACE study, and 950 to 1,500 subjects contributed by 6 global collaborators. The repertoires were released in a freely available public database intended as a resource for research on the immune response to SARS-CoV-2. The prospective study material was composed of cDNA or gDNA derived from T cells, B-cell-depleted T cells, or PBMCs. The dataset comprised deeply sampled blood TCRbeta repertoires from subjects exposed to, actively infected with, or recovered from COVID-19. Sample metadata almost always included a de-identified subject ID, COVID-19 status, age in years and sex.

From cysteine to phenylalanine, the CDR3 is 12 amino acids long. The kept DNA is CDR3 alone, 36 bases in frame from the first base. V is pared back by 2 bases and J by 5 bases, with 4 bases lying between the germline termini. The germline V gene specifies MNHEY as CDR1 and SVGEGT as CDR2. Participants in the prospective study were aged about 18 to 95 years, lived in some 24 United States geographic areas, and enrolled through a virtual design. In the prospective study, cohorts were assigned on the basis of participant-reported clinical history obtained from a screening survey and a study questionnaire. For ImmuneRACE Cohort 3, a participant was defined as recovered based on two consecutive negative NP/OP PCR tests, clearance by a healthcare professional, or resolution of symptoms. In the prospective study, whole blood, serum and a nasopharyngeal or oropharyngeal swab were collected from each participant by mobile phlebotomists. Prospective study participants could optionally give additional blood draws and questionnaires over an approximately 2-month period. Prospective study blood samples were shipped either frozen or at room temperature before DNA extraction.

The immunoSEQ Assay, a bias-controlled multiplex PCR, was used to amplify TCRbeta CDR3 regions from genomic DNA. In the authors' own workflow: The number of nucleated cells in each sample was estimated by amplification of reference gene primers within the assay. To quantify the absolute abundance of each unique TCRbeta CDR3 rearrangement, sequence reads were collapsed and filtered. For each sample, productive Simpson clonality was calculated as the square root of Simpson's diversity index across productive rearrangements. TCRdb stores this immuneACCESS table with in-frame sequences only. Part of the clones is absent; in the studies checked, under half of the shortfall reflects unresolved V genes, and no reason is known for the rest. The V and J calls and clone size are taken from that table; D and trimming were inferred from the DNA. The sample has roughly 400,000 clones on record, around 89% of them singletons. The ten largest clonotypes hold 1.1% of the sample.

As for this clone: It has no known antigen specificity. No much larger clone is present one base from it, and per-base qualities are unavailable.

Results and caveats for the whole study, not just this receptor: The amount of clinical and demographic metadata varied by source and participant and was provided uncurated.

This chain is built from TRBV6-2 or TRBV6-3 and TRBJ1-5; no D segment can be confidently identified. This clonotype originated in a man aged 25 to 40 who had recovered from COVID-19. Specimen: PBMCs or T cells enriched from blood (not recorded which). The CDR3: CASSYVDQPQHF. The DNA sequence reads TGTGCCAGCAGTTACGTCGATCAGCCCCAGCATTTT.